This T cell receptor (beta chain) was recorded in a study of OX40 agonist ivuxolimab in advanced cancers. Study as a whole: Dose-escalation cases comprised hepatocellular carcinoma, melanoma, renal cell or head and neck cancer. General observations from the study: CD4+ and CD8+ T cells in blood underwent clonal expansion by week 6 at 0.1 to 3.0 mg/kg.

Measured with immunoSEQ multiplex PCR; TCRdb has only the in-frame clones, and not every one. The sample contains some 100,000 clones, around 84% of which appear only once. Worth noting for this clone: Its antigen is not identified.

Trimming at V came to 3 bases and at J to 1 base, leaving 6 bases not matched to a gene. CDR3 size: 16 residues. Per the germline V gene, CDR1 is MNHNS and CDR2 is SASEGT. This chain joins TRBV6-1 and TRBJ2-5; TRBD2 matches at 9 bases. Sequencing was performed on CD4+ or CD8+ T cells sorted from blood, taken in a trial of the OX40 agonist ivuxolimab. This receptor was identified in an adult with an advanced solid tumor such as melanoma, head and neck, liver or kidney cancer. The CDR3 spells CASSDPGLAGQETQYF. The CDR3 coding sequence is TGTGCCAGCAGTGATCCGGGACTAGCAGGCCAAGAGACCCAGTACTTC.